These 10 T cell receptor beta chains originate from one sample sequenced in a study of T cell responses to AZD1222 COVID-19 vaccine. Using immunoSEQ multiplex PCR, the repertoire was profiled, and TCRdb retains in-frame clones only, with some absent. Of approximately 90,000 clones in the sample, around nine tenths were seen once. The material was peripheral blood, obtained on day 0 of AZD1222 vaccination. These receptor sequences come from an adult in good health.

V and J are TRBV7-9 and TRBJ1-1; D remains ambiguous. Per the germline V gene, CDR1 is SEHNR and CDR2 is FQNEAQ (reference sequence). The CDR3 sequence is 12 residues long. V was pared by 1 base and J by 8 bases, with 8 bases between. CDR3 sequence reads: CASSLVLGEAFF. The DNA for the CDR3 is TGTGCCAGCAGCTTAGTTCTGGGGGAAGCTTTCTTT.

For the CDR3, the DNA is TGCGCCAGCAGCCAAGAAAAGCGGGGGGACTACGAGCAGTACTTC. This encodes CASSQEKRGDYEQYF. V gene TRBV4-1 combines with J gene TRBJ2-7; 9 nucleotides agree with TRBD2. Germline CDR1 MGHRA, CDR2 YSYEKL. Trimming removed 0 bases from V and 3 bases from J; junction bases left unmatched: 3. The CDR3 contains 15 residues.

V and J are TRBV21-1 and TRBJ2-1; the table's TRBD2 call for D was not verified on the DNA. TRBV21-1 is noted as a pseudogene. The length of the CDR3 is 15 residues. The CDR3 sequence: CASSKYTQLAGEQFF. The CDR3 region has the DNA TGTGCCAGCAGCAAATACACCCAACTAGCAGGGGAGCAGTTCTTC.

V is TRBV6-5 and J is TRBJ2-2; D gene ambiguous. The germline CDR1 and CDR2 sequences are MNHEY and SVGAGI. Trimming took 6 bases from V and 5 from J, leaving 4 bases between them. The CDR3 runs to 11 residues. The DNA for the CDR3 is TGTGCCAGCAGGGGGACCGGGGAGCTGTTTTTT. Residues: CASRGTGELFF.

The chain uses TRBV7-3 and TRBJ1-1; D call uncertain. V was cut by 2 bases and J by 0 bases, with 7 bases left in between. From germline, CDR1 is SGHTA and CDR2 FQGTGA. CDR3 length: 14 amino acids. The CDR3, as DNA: TGTGCCAGCAGCTTAGATACAATGAACACTGAAGCTTTCTTT. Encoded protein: CASSLDTMNTEAFF.

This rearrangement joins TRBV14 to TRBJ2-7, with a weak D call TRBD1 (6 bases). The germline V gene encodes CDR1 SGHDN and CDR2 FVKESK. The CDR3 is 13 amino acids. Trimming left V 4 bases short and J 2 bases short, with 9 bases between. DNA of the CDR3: TGTGCCAGCAGCCCGGACAGCACCTACGAGCAGTACTTC. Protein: CASSPDSTYEQYF.

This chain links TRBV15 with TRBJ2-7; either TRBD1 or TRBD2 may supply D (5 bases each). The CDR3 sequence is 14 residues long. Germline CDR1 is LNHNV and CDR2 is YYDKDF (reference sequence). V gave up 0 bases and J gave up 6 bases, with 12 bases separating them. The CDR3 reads CATSRDWGAGEQYF. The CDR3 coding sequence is TGTGCCACCAGCAGAGATTGGGGCGCGGGCGAGCAGTACTTC.

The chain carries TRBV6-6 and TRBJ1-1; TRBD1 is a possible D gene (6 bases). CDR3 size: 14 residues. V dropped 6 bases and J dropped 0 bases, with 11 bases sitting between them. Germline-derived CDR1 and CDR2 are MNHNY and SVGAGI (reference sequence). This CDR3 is CASRETGMNTEAFF. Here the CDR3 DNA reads TGTGCCAGCAGAGAGACAGGTATGAACACTGAAGCTTTCTTT.

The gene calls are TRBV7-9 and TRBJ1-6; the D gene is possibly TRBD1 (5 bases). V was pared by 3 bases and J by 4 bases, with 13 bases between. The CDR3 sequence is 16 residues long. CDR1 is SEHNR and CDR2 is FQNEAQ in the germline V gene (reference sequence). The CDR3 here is CASSFNGAAYNSPLHF. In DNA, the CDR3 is TGTGCCAGCAGCTTTAATGGGGCAGCATATAATTCACCCCTCCACTTT.

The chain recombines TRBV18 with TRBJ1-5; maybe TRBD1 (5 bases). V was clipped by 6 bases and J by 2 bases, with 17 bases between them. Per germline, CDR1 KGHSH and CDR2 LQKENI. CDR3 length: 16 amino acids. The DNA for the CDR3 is TGTGCCAGCTCGGCCGGGGCTAGCAGTGGCAATCAGCCCCAGCATTTT. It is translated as CASSAGASSGNQPQHF.